This TCR beta chain derives from a study of T cells in Graves' hyperthyroidism and ophthalmopathy. The TCR beta CDR3 regions underwent amplification using RNA transcripts as the source. First-round RT-PCR targeting the TCR CDR3 was performed with the HTBI primer set. Using its own MiXCR run on the multiplex PCR reads, TCRdb lists one record per CDR3 protein. The data contain around 540,000 distinct CDR3 sequences, about 16% of them singletons. This clonotype was detected ten times or more. CDR3 length: 14 amino acids. From germline, CDR1 is MNHNS and CDR2 SASEGT. Losses at the gene ends were 5 bases for V and 5 bases for J; bases not matched to a gene: 3. Exclusion followed for patients with uncontrolled infection, other autoimmune disease, pregnancy or lactation. Each diagnosis drew on symptoms, thyroxine, TRAb, thyroid ultrasound and orbital computed tomography findings. About 10 ml of fresh peripheral blood supplied the PBMCs.

This TCR was recovered from a woman in her twenties or thirties with Graves' ophthalmopathy. Sequenced material: blood. This rearrangement joins TRBV6-1 to TRBJ2-7; 13 nucleotides line up with TRBD2. The CDR3 is CASSRTSGRNEQYF. For the CDR3, the DNA is TGTGCCAGCAGTCGGACTAGCGGGAGAAACGAGCAGTACTTC.